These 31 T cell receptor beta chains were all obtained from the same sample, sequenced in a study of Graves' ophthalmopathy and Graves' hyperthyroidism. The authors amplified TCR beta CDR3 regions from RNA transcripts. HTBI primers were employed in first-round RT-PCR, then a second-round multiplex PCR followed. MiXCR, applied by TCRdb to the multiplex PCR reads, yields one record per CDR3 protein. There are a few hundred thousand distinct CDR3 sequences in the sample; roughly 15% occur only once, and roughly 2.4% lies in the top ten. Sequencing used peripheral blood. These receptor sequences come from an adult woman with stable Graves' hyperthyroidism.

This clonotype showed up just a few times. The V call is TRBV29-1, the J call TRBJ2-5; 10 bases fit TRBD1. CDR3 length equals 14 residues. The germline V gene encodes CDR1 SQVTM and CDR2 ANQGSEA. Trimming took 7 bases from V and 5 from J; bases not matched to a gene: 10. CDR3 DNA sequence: TGCAGCGGAGAAACCGGGACAGGGGTCGAGACCCAGTACTTC. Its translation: CSGETGTGVETQYF.

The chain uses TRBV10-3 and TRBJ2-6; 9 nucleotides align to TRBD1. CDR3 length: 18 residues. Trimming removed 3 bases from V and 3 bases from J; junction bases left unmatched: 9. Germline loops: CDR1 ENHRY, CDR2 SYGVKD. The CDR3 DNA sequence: TGTGCCATCAGTGACTTAGGGACAGGGACTCATGGGGCCAACGTCCTGACTTTC. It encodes CAISDLGTGTHGANVLTF.

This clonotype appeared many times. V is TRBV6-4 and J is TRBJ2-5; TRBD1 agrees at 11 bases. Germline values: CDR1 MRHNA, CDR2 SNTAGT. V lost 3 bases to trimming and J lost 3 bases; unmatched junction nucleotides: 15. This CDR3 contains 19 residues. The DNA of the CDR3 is TGTGCCAGCAGTGATCGGGGGACAGGGGGTCAAAGGTTGGAAGAGACCCAGTACTTC. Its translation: CASSDRGTGGQRLEETQYF.

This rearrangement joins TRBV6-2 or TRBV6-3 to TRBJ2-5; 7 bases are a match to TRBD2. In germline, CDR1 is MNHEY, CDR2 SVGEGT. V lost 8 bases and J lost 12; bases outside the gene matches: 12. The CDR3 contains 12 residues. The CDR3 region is CASRLAEEAEYF. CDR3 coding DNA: TGTGCCAGCCGGCTAGCGGAAGAGGCCGAGTACTTC.

The CDR3 sequence: CAWSLGQGSMEQYF. Written as DNA, the CDR3 is TGTGCCTGGAGTCTCGGGCAGGGCTCAATGGAGCAGTACTTC. This chain joins TRBV30 and TRBJ2-7; possibly TRBD1 for D (5 bases). With 2 bases removed from V and 7 bases from J, the gap between germline ends came to 18 bases. Per germline, CDR1 GTSNPN and CDR2 SVGIG (reference sequence). The CDR3 is 14 amino acids.

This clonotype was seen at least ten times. The CDR3 bases are TGTGCCAGCACTGGGGGCACTGAAGCTTTCTTT. Residues: CASTGGTEAFF. V gene TRBV27 combines with J gene TRBJ1-1; weak D call: TRBD1 (5 bases). The V gene's germline CDR1 is MNHEY and CDR2 SMNVEV (reference sequence). The CDR3 is 11 residues long. The V end was cut by 7 bases, the J end by 4 bases, with 7 bases between.

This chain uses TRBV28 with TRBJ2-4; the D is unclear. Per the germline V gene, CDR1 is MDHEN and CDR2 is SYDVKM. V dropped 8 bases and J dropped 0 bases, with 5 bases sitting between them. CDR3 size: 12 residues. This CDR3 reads CASALAKNIQYF. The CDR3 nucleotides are TGTGCCAGCGCCTTAGCCAAAAACATTCAGTACTTC.

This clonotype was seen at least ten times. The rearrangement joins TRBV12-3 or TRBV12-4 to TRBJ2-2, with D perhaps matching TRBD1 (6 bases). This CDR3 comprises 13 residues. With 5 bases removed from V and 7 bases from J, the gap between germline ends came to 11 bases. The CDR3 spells CASSADSHGELFF. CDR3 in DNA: TGTGCCAGCAGTGCGGACAGCCACGGGGAGCTGTTTTTT.

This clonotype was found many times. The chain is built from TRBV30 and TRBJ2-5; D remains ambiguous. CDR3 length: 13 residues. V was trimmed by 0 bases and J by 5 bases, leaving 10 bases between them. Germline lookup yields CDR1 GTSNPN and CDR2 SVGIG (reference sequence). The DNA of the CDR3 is TGTGCCTGGAGTGTACTCCACCTGGAGACCCAGTACTTC. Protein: CAWSVLHLETQYF.

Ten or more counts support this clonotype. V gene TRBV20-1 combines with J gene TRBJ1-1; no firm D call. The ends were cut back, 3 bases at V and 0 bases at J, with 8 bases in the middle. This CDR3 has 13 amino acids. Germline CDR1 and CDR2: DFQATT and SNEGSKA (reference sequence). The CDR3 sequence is CSASSPLNTEAFF. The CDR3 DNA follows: TGCAGTGCTAGTTCTCCCCTGAACACTGAAGCTTTCTTT.

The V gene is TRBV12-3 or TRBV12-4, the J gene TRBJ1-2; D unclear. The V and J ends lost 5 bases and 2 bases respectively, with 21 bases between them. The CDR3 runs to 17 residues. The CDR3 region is CASSPSRRAHVNYGYTF. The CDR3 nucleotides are TGTGCCAGCAGTCCTAGTAGGAGGGCCCACGTCAACTATGGCTACACCTTC.

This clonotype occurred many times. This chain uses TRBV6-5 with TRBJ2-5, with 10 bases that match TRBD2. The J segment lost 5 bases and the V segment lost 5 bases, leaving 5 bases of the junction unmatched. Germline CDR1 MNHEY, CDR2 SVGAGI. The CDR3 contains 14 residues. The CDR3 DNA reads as TGTGCCAGCAGTAGACTAGCGGGTTGGGAGACCCAGTACTTC. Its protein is CASSRLAGWETQYF.

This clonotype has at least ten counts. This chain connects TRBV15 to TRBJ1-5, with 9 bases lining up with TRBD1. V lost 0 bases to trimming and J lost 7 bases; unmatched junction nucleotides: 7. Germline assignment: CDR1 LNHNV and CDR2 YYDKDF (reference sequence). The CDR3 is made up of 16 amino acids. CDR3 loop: CATSRDITGGLQPQHF. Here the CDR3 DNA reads TGTGCCACCAGCAGAGACATTACAGGGGGCTTACAGCCCCAGCATTTT.

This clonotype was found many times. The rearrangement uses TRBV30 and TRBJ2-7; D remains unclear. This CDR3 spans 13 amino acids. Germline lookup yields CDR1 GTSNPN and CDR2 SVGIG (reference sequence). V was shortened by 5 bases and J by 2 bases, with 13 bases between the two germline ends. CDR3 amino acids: CAWEMGSTYEQYF. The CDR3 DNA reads TGTGCCTGGGAGATGGGATCGACCTACGAGCAGTACTTC.

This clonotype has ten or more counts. The CDR3 region is CATSRDWGSNQPQHF. The CDR3 DNA follows: TGTGCCACCAGCAGAGATTGGGGTAGCAATCAGCCCCAGCATTTT. This rearrangement joins TRBV15 to TRBJ1-5; D is unresolved. Germline CDR1 is LNHNV and CDR2 is YYDKDF (reference sequence). V dropped 0 bases and J dropped 0 bases, with 6 bases sitting between them. The CDR3 loop spans 15 amino acids.

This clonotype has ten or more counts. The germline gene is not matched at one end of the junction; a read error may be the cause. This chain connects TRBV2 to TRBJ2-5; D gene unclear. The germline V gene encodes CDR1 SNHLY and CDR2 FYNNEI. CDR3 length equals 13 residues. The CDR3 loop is CASSEEAVETQYF. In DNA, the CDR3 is TGTGCCAGCAGCGAAGAGGCCGTGGAGACCCAGTACTTC.

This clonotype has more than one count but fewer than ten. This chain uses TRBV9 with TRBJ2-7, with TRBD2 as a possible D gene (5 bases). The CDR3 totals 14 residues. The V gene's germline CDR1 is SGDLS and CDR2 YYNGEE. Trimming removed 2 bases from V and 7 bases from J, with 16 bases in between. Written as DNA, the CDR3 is TGTGCCAGCAGCGTGGGCGCGGGTGTGCAAGAGCAGTACTTC. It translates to CASSVGAGVQEQYF.

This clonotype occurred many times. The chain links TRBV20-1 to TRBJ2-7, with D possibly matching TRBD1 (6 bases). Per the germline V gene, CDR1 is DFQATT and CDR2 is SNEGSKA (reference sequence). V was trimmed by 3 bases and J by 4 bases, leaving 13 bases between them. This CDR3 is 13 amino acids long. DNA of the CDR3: TGCAGTGCTAGTAAGGACAGTATTTACGAGCAGTACTTC. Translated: CSASKDSIYEQYF.

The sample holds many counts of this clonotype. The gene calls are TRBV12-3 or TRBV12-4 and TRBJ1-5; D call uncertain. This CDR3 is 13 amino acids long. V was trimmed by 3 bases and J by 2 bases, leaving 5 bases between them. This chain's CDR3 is CASSFNGNQPQHF. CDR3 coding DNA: TGTGCCAGCAGTTTTAATGGCAATCAGCCCCAGCATTTT.

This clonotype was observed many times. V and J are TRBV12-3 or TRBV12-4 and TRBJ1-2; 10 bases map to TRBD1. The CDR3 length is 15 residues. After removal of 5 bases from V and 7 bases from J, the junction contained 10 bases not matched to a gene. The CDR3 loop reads CASSDNRQGAGGYTF. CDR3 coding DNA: TGTGCCAGCAGTGATAATAGACAGGGGGCGGGTGGCTACACCTTC.

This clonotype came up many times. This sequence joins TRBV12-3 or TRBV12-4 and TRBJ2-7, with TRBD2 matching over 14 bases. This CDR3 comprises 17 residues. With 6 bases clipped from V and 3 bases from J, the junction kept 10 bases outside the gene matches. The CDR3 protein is CASSFQTSGRAGYEQYF. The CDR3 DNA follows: TGTGCCAGCAGCTTCCAGACTAGCGGGAGGGCCGGCTACGAGCAGTACTTC.

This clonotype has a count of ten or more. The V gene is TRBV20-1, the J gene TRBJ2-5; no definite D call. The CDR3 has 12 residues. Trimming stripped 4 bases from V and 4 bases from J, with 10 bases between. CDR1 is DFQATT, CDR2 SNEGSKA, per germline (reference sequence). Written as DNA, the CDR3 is TGCAGTGCTACAGTTATCCGAGAGACCCAGTACTTC. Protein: CSATVIRETQYF.

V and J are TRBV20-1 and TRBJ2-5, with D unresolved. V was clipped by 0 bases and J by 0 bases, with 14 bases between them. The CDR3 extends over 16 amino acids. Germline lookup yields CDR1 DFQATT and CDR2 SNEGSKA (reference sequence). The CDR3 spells CSARDLRPTHQETQYF. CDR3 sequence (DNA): TGCAGTGCTAGAGATCTTAGGCCAACCCACCAAGAGACCCAGTACTTC.

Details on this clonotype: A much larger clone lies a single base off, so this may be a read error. The CDR3 region has the DNA TGTGCCAGTAAAGGGATCTACGAGCAGTACTTC. Translating gives CASKGIYEQYF. V is TRBV19 and J is TRBJ2-7; D not resolved. Between the trimmed V and J ends, which lost 7 bases and 3 bases, there was a span of 7 bases. Germline assignment: CDR1 LNHDA and CDR2 SQIVND (reference sequence). The CDR3 length is 11 residues. The full variable domain, its missing parts supplied by reference TRBV19 and TRBJ2-7, is DGGITQSPKYLFRKEGQNVTLSCEQNLNHDAMYWYRQDPGQGLRLIYYSQIVNDFQKGDIAEGYSVSREKKESFPLTVTSAQKNPTAFYLCASKGIYEQYFGPGTRLTVT.

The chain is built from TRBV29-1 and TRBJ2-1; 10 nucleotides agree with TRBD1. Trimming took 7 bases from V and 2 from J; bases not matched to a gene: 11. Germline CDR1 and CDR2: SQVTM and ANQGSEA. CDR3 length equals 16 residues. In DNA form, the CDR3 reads TGCAGCGCCGTCCCGGGACAGGGGTTCCCCTACAATGAGCAGTTCTTC. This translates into CSAVPGQGFPYNEQFF.

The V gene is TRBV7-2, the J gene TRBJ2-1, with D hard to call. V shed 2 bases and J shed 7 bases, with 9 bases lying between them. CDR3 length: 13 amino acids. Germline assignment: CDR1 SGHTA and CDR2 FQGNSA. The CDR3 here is CASSLSFGNEQFF. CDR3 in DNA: TGTGCCAGCAGCTTATCTTTCGGTAATGAGCAGTTCTTC.

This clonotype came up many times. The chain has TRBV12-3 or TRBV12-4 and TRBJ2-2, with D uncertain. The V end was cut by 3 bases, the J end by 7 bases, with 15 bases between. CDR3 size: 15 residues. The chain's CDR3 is CASSLRLPESGELFF. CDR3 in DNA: TGTGCCAGCAGTTTGAGACTGCCAGAGAGCGGGGAGCTGTTTTTT.

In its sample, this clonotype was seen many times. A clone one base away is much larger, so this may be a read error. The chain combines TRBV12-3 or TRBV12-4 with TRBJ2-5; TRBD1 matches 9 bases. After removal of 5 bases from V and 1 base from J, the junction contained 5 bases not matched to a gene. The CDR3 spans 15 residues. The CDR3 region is CASSALGQGQETQYF. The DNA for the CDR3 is TGTGCCAGCAGTGCGCTGGGACAGGGCCAAGAGACCCAGTACTTC.

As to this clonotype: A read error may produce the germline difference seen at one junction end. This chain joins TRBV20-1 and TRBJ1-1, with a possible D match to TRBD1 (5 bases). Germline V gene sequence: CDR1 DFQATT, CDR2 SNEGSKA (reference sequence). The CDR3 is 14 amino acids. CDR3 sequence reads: CSARESRRGSEAFF. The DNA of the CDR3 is TGCAGTGCTAGAGAGTCCCGGAGGGGCTCTGAGGCTTTCTTT.

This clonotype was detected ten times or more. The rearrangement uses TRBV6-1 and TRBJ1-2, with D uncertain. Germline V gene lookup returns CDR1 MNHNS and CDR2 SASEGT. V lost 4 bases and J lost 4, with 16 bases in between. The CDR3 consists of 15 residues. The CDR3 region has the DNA TGTGCCAGCAGTGTCGACCTCGGAGGATCCTATGGCTACACCTTC. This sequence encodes CASSVDLGGSYGYTF.

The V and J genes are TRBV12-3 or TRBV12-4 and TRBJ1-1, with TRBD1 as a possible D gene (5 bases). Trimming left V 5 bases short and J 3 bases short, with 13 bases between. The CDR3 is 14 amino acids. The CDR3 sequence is CASSPGKFYTEAFF. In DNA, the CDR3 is TGTGCCAGCAGTCCAGGGAAGTTTTACACTGAAGCTTTCTTT.